This passage covers 17 T cell receptor beta chains from one sample sequenced in a study of shared clonotypes between healthy human individuals. Assay used: immunoSEQ multiplex PCR; TCRdb lists only in-frame clones, some missing. The sample consists of over a million clones, more than 75% of them appearing once. Sequencing was carried out using memory CD4+ T cells from PBMCs. Subset specified: CD45RA-negative fraction. These receptors were collected from a young man in good health. Some clones in this sample may be carry-over from other donors' samples.

V is TRBV9 and J is TRBJ1-1, with 10 positions matching TRBD1. This CDR3 is 16 amino acids long. J was trimmed by 6 bases and V by 0 bases; bases with no gene match: 8. The germline gives CDR1 SGDLS, CDR2 YYNGEE. CDR3 bases: TGTGCCAGCAGCGTAGAAGGGACAGGGGATCATCCTGAAGCTTTCTTT. This gives the protein CASSVEGTGDHPEAFF. Using reference TRBV9 and TRBJ1-1 for the parts outside the CDR3, the full variable domain is DSGVTQTPKHLITATGQRVTLRCSPRSGDLSVYWYQQSLDQGLQFLIQYYNGEERAKGNILERFSAQQFPDLHSELNLSSLELGDSALYFCASSVEGTGDHPEAFFGQGTRLTVV.

The chain recombines TRBV6-1 with TRBJ2-7; 8 nucleotides align to TRBD1. From germline, CDR1 is MNHNS and CDR2 SASEGT. There are 15 residues in the CDR3. The junction had 9 bases not matched to a gene; V was cut back by 5 bases and J by 3 bases. The CDR3 coding sequence is TGTGCCAGCAGTATCGCAGGGGGCCCTCTCTACGAGCAGTACTTC. Translating gives CASSIAGGPLYEQYF.

Worth noting for this clone: A much more abundant neighbour one base away suggests this may be a read error. The chain uses TRBV5-1 and TRBJ1-1; no clear D. Looked up from germline, CDR1 is SGHRS and CDR2 is YFSETQ. Trimming shortened V by 0 bases and J by 1 base, and 7 bases separated the two germline ends. The CDR3 covers 14 residues. The CDR3 DNA is TGCGCCAGCAGCTTGGAGTCCACGAACACTGAAGCTTTCTTT. Its protein product is CASSLESTNTEAFF.

This clone has at least ten counts. This sample also contains other DNA sequences that code for the same CDR3. The rearrangement uses TRBV4-1 and TRBJ2-1; 13 bases are a match to TRBD2. The CDR3 is 16 amino acids. Germline V gene sequence: CDR1 MGHRA, CDR2 YSYEKL. The V segment lost 6 bases and the J segment 7 bases; nucleotides outside the gene matches: 9. The DNA of the CDR3 is TGCGCCAGCAGAACTTACGGACTAGCGGGAGTAAATGAGCAGTTCTTC. This gives the protein CASRTYGLAGVNEQFF.

The rearrangement links TRBV29-1 to TRBJ2-3; D is unresolved. With 1 base removed from V and 3 bases from J, the gap between germline ends came to 8 bases. This CDR3 has 13 amino acids. Per germline, CDR1 SQVTM and CDR2 ANQGSEA. For the CDR3, the DNA is TGCAGCGTTGAAGGCAGGTTTACAGATACGCAGTATTTT. Translated, it gives CSVEGRFTDTQYF.

This clone came up once. The V gene is TRBV6-5, the J gene TRBJ2-1; 11 bases agree with TRBD1. Trimming took 2 bases from V and 8 from J; bases not matched to a gene: 2. CDR1 is MNHEY, CDR2 SVGAGI, per germline. CDR3 size: 14 residues. CDR3 sequence reads: CASSYRTGGYEQFF. The CDR3 coding sequence is TGTGCCAGCAGTTACAGGACAGGGGGCTATGAGCAGTTCTTC.

This clone has just a few counts. Since a far larger clone is one base different, this is likely a read error. The rearrangement links TRBV5-1 to TRBJ2-1; TRBD2 might be the D (5 bases). Per germline, CDR1 SGHRS and CDR2 YFSETQ. There are 12 residues in the CDR3. The chain's CDR3 is CASSWTRGEPFF. CDR3 sequence (DNA): TGCGCCAGCAGCTGGACTCGTGGCGAGCCGTTCTTC.

The chain couples TRBV28 to TRBJ2-5; 12 nucleotides line up with TRBD2. V lost 6 bases, J lost 5 bases, and 7 bases stayed unmatched. CDR1 is MDHEN and CDR2 is SYDVKM in the germline V gene. CDR3 length: 15 amino acids. CDR3 region: CASSPTSGGAETQYF. The DNA of the CDR3 is TGTGCCAGCAGCCCGACTAGCGGGGGAGCGGAGACCCAGTACTTC.

In DNA, the CDR3 is TGTGCCAGCAGGGACACAGGGGGGGCAGATACGCAGTATTTT. Amino acid sequence: CASRDTGGADTQYF. This chain links TRBV6-1 with TRBJ2-3; D may be TRBD1 (8 bases). The length of the CDR3 is 14 residues. V lost 6 bases, J lost 4 bases, and 14 bases lay in between. Germline CDR1 MNHNS, CDR2 SASEGT.

This clone was picked up one time. The chain uses TRBV9 and TRBJ1-5; D is uncertain. Germline V gives CDR1 SGDLS, CDR2 YYNGEE. Trimming cost V 2 bases and J 5 bases, with 8 bases left between them. There are 13 residues in the CDR3. In DNA, the CDR3 is TGTGCCAGCAGCGTGGCGGATTATCAGCCCCAGCATTTT. Translated, it gives CASSVADYQPQHF.

The gene calls are TRBV7-2 and TRBJ2-2, with 7 bases matching TRBD2. The J segment lost 1 base and the V segment lost 5 bases, leaving 10 bases of the junction unmatched. The CDR3 length is 17 residues. The V gene's germline CDR1 is SGHTA and CDR2 FQGNSA. This chain's CDR3 is CASSLYALAVNTGELFF. In DNA, the CDR3 is TGTGCCAGCAGCCTCTACGCCCTAGCGGTGAACACCGGGGAGCTGTTTTTT.

The rearrangement uses TRBV7-9 and TRBJ1-2, with TRBD1 identical over 7 bases. Trimming removed 3 bases from V and 3 bases from J; junction bases left unmatched: 1. This CDR3 has 13 residues. The germline CDR1 and CDR2 sequences are SEHNR and FQNEAQ (reference sequence). CDR3 nucleotides: TGTGCCAGCAGCTTCAGGGGGGACTATGGCTACACCTTC. This encodes CASSFRGDYGYTF.

The V call is TRBV12-2, the J call TRBJ1-5; the DNA was not used to check the table's D call, TRBD1. TRBV12-2 is deemed a pseudogene. The CDR3 totals 18 residues. The CDR3 here is CASRLDILQGARNQPQHF. For the CDR3, the DNA is TGTGCAAGTCGCTTAGACATACTACAGGGGGCGAGAAATCAGCCCCAGCATTTT.

The chain employs TRBV28 and TRBJ1-2; possibly TRBD1 for D (6 bases). Germline V CDR1 and CDR2: MDHEN, SYDVKM. V was clipped by 3 bases and J by 8 bases, with 22 bases between them. The length of the CDR3 is 16 residues. The CDR3 region is CASSFGGAQGLGGYTF. The CDR3 nucleotides are TGTGCCAGCAGTTTTGGGGGGGCCCAGGGGTTAGGAGGCTACACCTTC.

The V call is TRBV28, the J call TRBJ1-1; D unclear. CDR1 MDHEN and CDR2 SYDVKM come from the germline V gene. V lost 3 bases, J lost 10 bases, and 12 bases lay in between. This CDR3 is 12 amino acids long. The CDR3: CASSFGSRAAFF. The CDR3 coding sequence is TGTGCCAGCAGTTTTGGGTCCCGCGCAGCTTTCTTT. The entire variable domain, with the rest obtained from reference TRBV28 and TRBJ1-1, is as follows: DVKVTQSSRYLVKRTGEKVFLECVQDMDHENMFWYRQDPGLGLRLIYFSYDVKMKEKGDIPEGYSVSREKKERFSLILESASTNQTSMYLCASSFGSRAAFFGQGTRLTVV.

The J gene is TRBJ2-7, the V gene TRBV29-1, with a tentative D call TRBD1 (8 bases). Looked up from germline, CDR1 is SQVTM and CDR2 is ANQGSEA. Deletions cut 4 bases from V and 6 bases from J, with 19 bases between. The CDR3 has 14 residues. Here the CDR3 reads CSVGSGQGGGEQYF. CDR3 DNA: TGCAGCGTTGGGTCCGGACAGGGAGGGGGCGAGCAGTACTTC.

The rearrangement uses TRBV19 and TRBJ1-5, with TRBD1 identical over 7 bases. Germline loops: CDR1 LNHDA, CDR2 SQIVND (reference sequence). The CDR3 extends over 15 amino acids. V lost 2 bases to trimming and J lost 5 bases; unmatched junction nucleotides: 6. The CDR3: CASSINRGRDQPQHF. DNA of the CDR3: TGTGCCAGTAGTATAAACAGGGGCCGAGATCAGCCCCAGCATTTT. Full variable domain (rest looked up from reference TRBV19 and TRBJ1-5): DGGITQSPKYLFRKEGQNVTLSCEQNLNHDAMYWYRQDPGQGLRLIYYSQIVNDFQKGDIAEGYSVSREKKESFPLTVTSAQKNPTAFYLCASSINRGRDQPQHFGDGTRLSIL.